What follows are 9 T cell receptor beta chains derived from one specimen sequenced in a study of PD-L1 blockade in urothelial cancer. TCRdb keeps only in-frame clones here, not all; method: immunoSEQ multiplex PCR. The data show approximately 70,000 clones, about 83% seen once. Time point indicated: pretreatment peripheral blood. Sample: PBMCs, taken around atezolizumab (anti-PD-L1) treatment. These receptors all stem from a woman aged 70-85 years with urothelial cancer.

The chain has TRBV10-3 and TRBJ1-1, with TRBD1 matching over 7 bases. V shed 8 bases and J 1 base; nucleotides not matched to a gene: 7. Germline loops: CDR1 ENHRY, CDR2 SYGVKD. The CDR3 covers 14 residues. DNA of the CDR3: TGTGCCATCGCGAGACAGGGAAGGAACACTGAAGCTTTCTTT. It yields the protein CAIARQGRNTEAFF.

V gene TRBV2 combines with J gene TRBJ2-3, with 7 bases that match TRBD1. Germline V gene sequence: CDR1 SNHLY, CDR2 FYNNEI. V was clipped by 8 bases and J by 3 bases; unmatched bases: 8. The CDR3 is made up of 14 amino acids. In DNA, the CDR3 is TGTGCCAGCGTACCCGGGACAGCGACAGATACGCAGTATTTT. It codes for CASVPGTATDTQYF.

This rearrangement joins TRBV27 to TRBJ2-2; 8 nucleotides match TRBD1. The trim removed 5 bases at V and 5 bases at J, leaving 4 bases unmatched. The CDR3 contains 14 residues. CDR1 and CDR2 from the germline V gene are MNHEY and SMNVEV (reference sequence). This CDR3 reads CASSRTGWTGELFF. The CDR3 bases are TGTGCCAGCAGTCGGACAGGGTGGACCGGGGAGCTGTTTTTT.

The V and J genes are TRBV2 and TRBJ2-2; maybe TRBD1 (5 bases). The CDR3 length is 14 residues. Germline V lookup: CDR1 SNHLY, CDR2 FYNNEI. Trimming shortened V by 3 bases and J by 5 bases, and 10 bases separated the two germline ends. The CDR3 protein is CASSEAGITGELFF. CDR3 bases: TGTGCCAGCAGTGAGGCAGGGATTACCGGGGAGCTGTTTTTT.

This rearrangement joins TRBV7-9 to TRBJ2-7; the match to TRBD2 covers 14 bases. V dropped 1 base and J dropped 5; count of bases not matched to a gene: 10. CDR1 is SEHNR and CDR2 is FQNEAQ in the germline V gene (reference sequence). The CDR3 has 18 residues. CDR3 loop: CASSLVPGTSGSSHEQYF. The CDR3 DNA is TGTGCCAGCAGCTTAGTCCCGGGGACTAGCGGGAGTAGCCACGAGCAGTACTTC.

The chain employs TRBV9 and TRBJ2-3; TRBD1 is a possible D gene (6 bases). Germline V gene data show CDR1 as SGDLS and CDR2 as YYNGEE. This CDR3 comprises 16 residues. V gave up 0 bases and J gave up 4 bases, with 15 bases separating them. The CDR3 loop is CASSVAAGDYSDTQYF. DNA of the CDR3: TGTGCCAGCAGCGTAGCAGCAGGGGATTACTCAGATACGCAGTATTTT.

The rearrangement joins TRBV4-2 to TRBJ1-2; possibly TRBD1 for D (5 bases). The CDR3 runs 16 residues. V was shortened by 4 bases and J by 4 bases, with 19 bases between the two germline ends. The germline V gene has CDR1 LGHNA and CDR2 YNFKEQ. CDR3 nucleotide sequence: TGTGCCAGCAGCCGAGTAAGCGGGGCGCGGGGCTATGGCTACACCTTC. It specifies CASSRVSGARGYGYTF.

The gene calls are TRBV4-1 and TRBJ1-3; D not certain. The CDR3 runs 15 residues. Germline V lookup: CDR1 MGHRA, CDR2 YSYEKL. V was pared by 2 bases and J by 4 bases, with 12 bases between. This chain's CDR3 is CASSQLGVKGNTIYF. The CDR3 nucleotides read TGCGCCAGCAGCCAACTCGGGGTAAAAGGAAACACCATATATTTT.

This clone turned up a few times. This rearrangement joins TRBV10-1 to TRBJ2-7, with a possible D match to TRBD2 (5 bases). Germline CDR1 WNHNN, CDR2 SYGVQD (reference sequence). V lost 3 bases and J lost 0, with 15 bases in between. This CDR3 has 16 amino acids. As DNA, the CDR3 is TGCGCCAGCAGTGATTATGGCGGGCCCAACTCCTACGAGCAGTACTTC. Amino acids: CASSDYGGPNSYEQYF.